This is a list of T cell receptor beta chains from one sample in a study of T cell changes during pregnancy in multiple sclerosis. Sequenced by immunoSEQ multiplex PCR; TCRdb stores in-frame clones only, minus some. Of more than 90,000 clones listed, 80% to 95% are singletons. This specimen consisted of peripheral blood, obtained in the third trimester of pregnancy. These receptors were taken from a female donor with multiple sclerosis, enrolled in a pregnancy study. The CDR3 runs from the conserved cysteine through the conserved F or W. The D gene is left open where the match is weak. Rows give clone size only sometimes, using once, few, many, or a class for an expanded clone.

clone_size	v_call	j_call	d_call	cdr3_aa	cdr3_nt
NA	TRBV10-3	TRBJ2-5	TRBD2	CATGLAVQETQYF	TGTGCCACCGGACTAGCGGTACAAGAGACCCAGTACTTC
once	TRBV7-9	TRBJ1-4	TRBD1	CASSLGDRVGEKLFF	TGTGCCAGCAGCTTAGGAGACAGGGTAGGAGAAAAACTGTTTTTT
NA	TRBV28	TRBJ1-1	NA	CASSLLRSMNTEAFF	TGTGCCAGCAGTTTATTACGAAGCATGAACACTGAAGCTTTCTTT
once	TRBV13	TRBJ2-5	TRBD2	CASSLESSRGGLKTQYF	TGTGCCAGCAGCTTAGAATCGTCGCGGGGGGGCCTGAAGACCCAGTACTTC
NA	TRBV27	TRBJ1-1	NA	CASSLAVGRGTTEAFF	TGTGCCAGCAGTCTCGCTGTAGGTCGGGGGACGACTGAAGCTTTCTTT
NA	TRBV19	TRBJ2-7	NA	CASSIGQDPYEQYF	TGTGCCAGTAGTATAGGACAGGACCCCTACGAGCAGTACTTC
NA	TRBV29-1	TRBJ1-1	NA	CSVTDRKAEAFF	TGCAGCGTTACTGACAGGAAGGCTGAAGCTTTCTTT
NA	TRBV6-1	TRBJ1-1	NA	CASSGTGVRGAFF	TGTGCCAGCAGTGGGACTGGGGTTCGGGGAGCTTTCTTT
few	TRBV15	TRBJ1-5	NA	CATSRDEGRLGRPQHF	TGTGCCACCAGCAGAGATGAAGGCAGGTTGGGTCGGCCCCAGCATTTT
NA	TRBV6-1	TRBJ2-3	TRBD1	CASSVDRVHTDTQYF	TGTGCCAGCAGTGTGGACAGGGTTCATACGGATACGCAGTATTTT
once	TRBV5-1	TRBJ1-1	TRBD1	CASSLTGDALNTEAFF	TGCGCCAGCAGCCTGACAGGGGACGCCCTGAACACTGAAGCTTTCTTT
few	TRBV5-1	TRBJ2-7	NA	CASSSDSISYEQYF	TGCGCCAGCAGCTCGGACAGCATCTCCTACGAGCAGTACTTC
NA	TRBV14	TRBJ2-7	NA	CASSPIADTYEQYF	TGTGCCAGCAGCCCCATAGCGGATACCTACGAGCAGTACTTC
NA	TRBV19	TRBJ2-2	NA	CASSPLGRANTGELFF	TGTGCCAGTAGTCCCCTGGGGAGAGCGAACACCGGGGAGCTGTTTTTT
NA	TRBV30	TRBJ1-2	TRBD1	CAWSGTTGGLNYGYTF	TGTGCCTGGAGTGGGACGACAGGGGGCCTTAACTATGGCTACACCTTC
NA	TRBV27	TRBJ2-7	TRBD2	CASSLFREGYEQYF	TGTGCCAGCAGTTTATTTCGGGAGGGGTACGAGCAGTACTTC
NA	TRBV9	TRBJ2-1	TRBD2	CASSPRSGDSYNEQFF	TGTGCCAGCAGCCCCCGAAGCGGGGATTCCTACAATGAGCAGTTCTTC
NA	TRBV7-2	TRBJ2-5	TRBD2	CASSLGASGGTQETQYF	TGTGCCAGCAGCTTAGGAGCTAGCGGGGGAACCCAAGAGACCCAGTACTTC
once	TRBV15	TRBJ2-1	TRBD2	CATSRDSGTFYNEQFF	TGTGCCACCAGCAGAGATAGCGGGACTTTCTACAATGAGCAGTTCTTC
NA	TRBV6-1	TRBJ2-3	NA	CASSAITGRTDTQYF	TGTGCCAGCAGTGCCATTACAGGGAGAACAGATACGCAGTATTTT
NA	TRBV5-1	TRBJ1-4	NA	CASSLERGEKLFF	TGCGCCAGCAGCTTGGAGCGGGGTGAAAAACTGTTTTTT
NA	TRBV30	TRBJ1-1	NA	CAWSVTQNTEAFF	TGTGCCTGGAGTGTAACACAGAACACTGAAGCTTTCTTT
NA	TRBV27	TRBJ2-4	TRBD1	CASSLTGTGSFQYF	TGTGCCAGCAGCCTCACCGGGACAGGGAGCTTTCAGTACTTC
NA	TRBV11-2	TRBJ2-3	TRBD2	CASSLGGGGSTDTQYF	TGTGCCAGCAGCTTAGGCGGGGGGGGAAGCACAGATACGCAGTATTTT
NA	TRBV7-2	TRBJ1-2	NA	CASSPDSKGGYTF	TGTGCCAGCAGCCCGGACTCTAAGGGCGGCTACACCTTC
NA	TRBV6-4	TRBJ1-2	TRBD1	CASRGTGENGYTF	TGTGCCAGCAGGGGGACAGGGGAGAATGGCTACACCTTC
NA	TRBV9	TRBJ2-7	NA	CASSEGGKAGYEQYF	TGTGCCAGCAGCGAAGGCGGGAAGGCGGGTTACGAGCAGTACTTC
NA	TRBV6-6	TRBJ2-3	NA	CASSYEAEDTQYF	TGTGCCAGCAGTTACGAGGCCGAAGATACGCAGTATTTT
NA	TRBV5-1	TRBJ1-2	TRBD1	CASSLDPQGAYGYTF	TGCGCCAGCAGCTTGGACCCTCAGGGGGCCTATGGCTACACCTTC
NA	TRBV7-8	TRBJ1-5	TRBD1	CASSPDRNEPQPQHF	TGTGCCAGCAGCCCGGACAGGAACGAACCTCAGCCCCAGCATTTT
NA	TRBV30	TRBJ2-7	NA	CAWSQYEGAWGSEQYF	TGTGCCTGGAGTCAGTATGAGGGAGCTTGGGGAAGCGAGCAGTACTTC
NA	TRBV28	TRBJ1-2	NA	CASSLSLRQAYGYTF	TGTGCCAGCAGTTTATCCCTCAGACAGGCCTATGGCTACACCTTC
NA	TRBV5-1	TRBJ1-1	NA	CASSLDQGIPEAFF	TGCGCCAGCAGCTTGGACCAGGGAATCCCTGAAGCTTTCTTT
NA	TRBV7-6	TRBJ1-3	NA	CASSLGGNGNTIYF	TGTGCCAGCAGCTTAGGAGGGAACGGAAACACCATATATTTT
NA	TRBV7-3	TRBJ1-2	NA	CASSLGGWGGAGGYTF	TGTGCCAGCAGCTTAGGTGGCTGGGGGGGGGCCGGTGGCTACACCTTC
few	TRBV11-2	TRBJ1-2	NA	CASRGAGPEGYTF	TGTGCCAGCCGCGGCGCGGGCCCCGAGGGCTACACCTTC
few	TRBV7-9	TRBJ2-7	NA	CASSMSSYEQYF	TGTGCCAGCAGCATGAGCTCCTACGAGCAGTACTTC
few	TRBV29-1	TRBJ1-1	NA	CSVVFPGTEAFF	TGCAGCGTTGTATTCCCGGGCACTGAAGCTTTCTTT
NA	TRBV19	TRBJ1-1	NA	CASSVYRNAEAFF	TGTGCCAGTAGTGTTTACAGGAACGCTGAAGCTTTCTTT
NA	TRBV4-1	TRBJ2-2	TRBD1	CASSQRGDRAIGELFF	TGCGCCAGCAGCCAAAGAGGGGACAGGGCGATCGGGGAGCTGTTTTTT
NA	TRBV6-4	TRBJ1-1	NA	CASSDDRVNTEAFF	TGTGCCAGCAGTGACGACCGGGTGAACACTGAAGCTTTCTTT
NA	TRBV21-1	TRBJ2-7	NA	CASNYRVKGEQYF	TGTGCCAGCAACTACAGGGTTAAGGGCGAGCAGTACTTC
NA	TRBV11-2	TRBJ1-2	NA	CASSSDSDPNYGYTF	TGTGCCAGCAGCTCCGACAGCGATCCTAACTATGGCTACACCTTC
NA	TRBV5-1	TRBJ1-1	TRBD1	CASSQLQGVGVFF	TGCGCCAGCTCTCAACTACAGGGGGTAGGGGTTTTCTTT
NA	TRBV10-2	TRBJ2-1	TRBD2	CASNLAGGNEQFF	TGCGCCAGCAATTTAGCGGGAGGCAATGAGCAGTTCTTC